This T cell receptor (beta chain) was obtained from a study of T cells in Graves' hyperthyroidism and ophthalmopathy. The source material, RNA transcripts, was used to amplify TCR beta CDR3 regions. First-round RT-PCR targeting the TCR CDR3 was performed with the HTBI primer set. TCRdb itself ran the multiplex PCR reads through MiXCR, one entry per CDR3 protein. In the table there are roughly 700,000 distinct CDR3 sequences, less than 15% of which are singletons. This clonotype was counted ten times or more. This CDR3 is 14 amino acids long. Per the germline V gene, CDR1 is KGHSH and CDR2 is LQKENI. The ends lost 3 bases at V and 3 bases at J; junction bases unmatched: 4.

The rearrangement joins TRBV18 to TRBJ1-2, with TRBD1 matching 7 bases. This TCR came from a young woman with Graves' hyperthyroidism. Specimen: blood. Here the CDR3 reads CASSPTGSDYGYTF. The CDR3 region has the DNA TGTGCCAGCTCACCGACAGGGTCGGACTATGGCTACACCTTC.